These 27 T cell receptor beta chains came from one sample sequenced in a study of shared clonotypes between healthy human individuals. TCRdb's table, derived via immunoSEQ multiplex PCR, lists solely in-frame clones and lacks some. Of roughly 1,100,000 clones in the sample, about 76% are singletons; the top ten hold around 1.5%. Sequenced input: memory CD4+ T cells sorted from blood. Subset meaning: CD45RA-negative fraction. The origin of the receptors is a young man in good health.

The CDR3 reads CASSFGGGAATEAFF. CDR3 coding DNA: TGCGCCAGCAGCTTCGGAGGGGGCGCGGCTACTGAAGCTTTCTTT. The J gene is TRBJ1-1, the V gene TRBV5-1, with 7 bases aligning to TRBD1. From germline, CDR1 is SGHRS and CDR2 YFSETQ. With 2 bases clipped from V and 5 bases from J, the junction kept 9 bases outside the gene matches. This CDR3 spans 15 amino acids. Using reference TRBV5-1 and TRBJ1-1 for the parts outside the CDR3, the full variable domain is KAGVTQTPRYLIKTRGQQVTLSCSPISGHRSVSWYQQTPGQGLQFLFEYFSETQRNKGNFPGRFSGRQFSNSRSEMNVSTLELGDSALYLCASSFGGGAATEAFFGQGTRLTVV.

This clone was detected only a few times. The chain combines TRBV2 with TRBJ2-5; 8 nucleotides match TRBD2. CDR3 length equals 15 residues. Germline CDR1 and CDR2: SNHLY and FYNNEI. V was clipped by 5 bases and J by 5 bases; unmatched bases: 10. The CDR3 DNA reads TGTGCCAGCAGTACCCTTGTAGCGGGGCCGGAGACCCAGTACTTC. Translating it yields CASSTLVAGPETQYF.

V gene TRBV30 combines with J gene TRBJ2-7; D call uncertain. From germline, CDR1 is GTSNPN and CDR2 SVGIG (reference sequence). This CDR3 is built from 13 residues. V lost 0 bases and J lost 6, with 12 bases in between. This chain's CDR3 is CAWSVTGLGEQYF. CDR3 sequence (DNA): TGTGCCTGGAGTGTAACCGGGCTCGGCGAGCAGTACTTC.

This clone has more than one count but fewer than ten. The chain couples TRBV18 to TRBJ2-2, with 9 bases lining up with TRBD1. Germline loops: CDR1 KGHSH, CDR2 LQKENI. Germline trimming cut 4 bases from V and 4 bases from J; bases unmatched to any gene: 4. CDR3 length equals 15 residues. In DNA form, the CDR3 reads TGTGCCAGCTCACTCGGGACAGGGTTCACCGGGGAGCTGTTTTTT. It encodes CASSLGTGFTGELFF.

This sequence joins TRBV7-2 and TRBJ2-1; 7 bases map to TRBD2. The germline CDR1 and CDR2 sequences are SGHTA and FQGNSA. The CDR3 length is 15 residues. Trimming at V came to 1 base and at J to 6 bases, leaving 6 bases not matched to a gene. Here the CDR3 reads CASSLGLAEGNEQFF. The CDR3 nucleotides read TGTGCCAGCAGCTTAGGCCTAGCGGAGGGCAATGAGCAGTTCTTC.

The chain combines TRBV6-5 with TRBJ2-2, with D possibly TRBD2 on 6 matching bases. Germline assignment: CDR1 MNHEY and CDR2 SVGAGI. This CDR3 region has 14 residues. V was trimmed by 7 bases and J by 7 bases, leaving 16 bases between them. CDR3 DNA: TGTGCCAGCAAAAACCGGGGGATCGGCGGGGAGCTGTTTTTT. As protein: CASKNRGIGGELFF.

There are a few counts of this clone. CDR3: CASSETGGAEYGYTF. CDR3 bases: TGTGCCAGCAGCGAGACAGGGGGCGCAGAATATGGCTACACCTTC. The chain has TRBV5-4 and TRBJ1-2; 10 bases are a match to TRBD1. Germline V gene data show CDR1 as SGHNT and CDR2 as YYREEE (reference sequence). The J segment lost 5 bases and the V segment lost 4 bases, leaving 8 bases of the junction unmatched. The CDR3 is 15 residues long.

Written as DNA, the CDR3 is TGTGCCAGCTCACCAACGGGGTCTAGCGGCAATCAGCCCCAGCATTTT. This gives the protein CASSPTGSSGNQPQHF. The chain combines TRBV18 with TRBJ1-5; D unclear. Germline CDR1 reads KGHSH; CDR2 reads LQKENI. This CDR3 contains 16 residues. Trimming pared 2 bases from V and 2 bases from J, leaving 13 bases between.

About this clone itself: A far larger clone is a single base away, which makes a read error likely. The chain couples TRBV7-6 to TRBJ2-7; D possibly matches TRBD1 or TRBD2 (5 bases each). This CDR3 region has 13 residues. CDR1 and CDR2 from the germline V gene are SGHVS and FNYEAQ. Trimming removed 4 bases from V and 0 bases from J, with 7 bases in between. The CDR3 DNA sequence: TGTGCCAGCAGCTCAGGGAGCTCCTACGAGCAGTACTTC. Translated: CASSSGSSYEQYF.

This clone is a singleton in its sample. This rearrangement joins TRBV7-9 to TRBJ2-7; 10 bases map to TRBD2. Germline V gene data show CDR1 as SEHNR and CDR2 as FQNEAQ (reference sequence). The CDR3 covers 16 residues. V was clipped by 0 bases and J by 7 bases; unmatched bases: 9. The CDR3 DNA is TGTGCCAGCAGCTTAGCGTCCACTAGCGGGGTGAGGGAGCAGTACTTC. This translates into CASSLASTSGVREQYF.

The chain recombines TRBV28 with TRBJ2-1, with TRBD2 matching 9 bases. V lost 8 bases, J lost 1 base, and 9 bases stayed unmatched. The length of the CDR3 is 16 residues. Germline CDR1 MDHEN, CDR2 SYDVKM. The CDR3 is CASLLAAGGSYNEQFF. The CDR3, as DNA: TGTGCCAGCCTACTTGCAGCGGGGGGATCCTACAATGAGCAGTTCTTC.

V usage is TRBV11-2 and J usage is TRBJ2-5; 8 bases match TRBD1. J was trimmed by 5 bases and V by 5 bases; bases with no gene match: 4. The germline V gene encodes CDR1 SGHAT and CDR2 FQNNGV. The CDR3 contains 13 residues. This CDR3 is CASSPDRVETQYF. CDR3 nucleotide sequence: TGTGCCAGCAGCCCGGACAGGGTCGAGACCCAGTACTTC.

The rearrangement uses TRBV7-8 and TRBJ1-5; TRBD1 agrees at 9 bases. Germline V CDR1 and CDR2: SGHVS, FQNEAQ. Unmatched junction bases numbered 4, after V lost 6 bases and J lost 1 base. There are 15 residues in the CDR3. CDR3: CASRAQGASNQPQHF. The DNA for the CDR3 is TGTGCCAGCAGGGCACAGGGGGCAAGCAATCAGCCCCAGCATTTT.

The J gene is TRBJ1-5, the V gene TRBV9, with TRBD1 as a possible D gene (5 bases). Trimming shortened V by 5 bases and J by 2 bases, and 20 bases separated the two germline ends. The V gene's germline CDR1 is SGDLS and CDR2 YYNGEE. There are 17 residues in the CDR3. CDR3 coding DNA: TGTGCCAGCAGTGGGAGGGTACTACAGGAAGGCAATCAGCCCCAGCATTTT. Translating it yields CASSGRVLQEGNQPQHF.

This chain links TRBV18 with TRBJ2-7; TRBD1 might be the D (6 bases). The germline V and J ends were trimmed by 8 bases and 2 bases, with 16 bases remaining between them. This CDR3 is 14 amino acids long. CDR1 is KGHSH and CDR2 is LQKENI in the germline V gene. CDR3 nucleotides: TGTGCCAGCCGGGCCGGGACACAGACCTACGAGCAGTACTTC. It is translated as CASRAGTQTYEQYF.

The CDR3 loop reads CASSQATPYYGYTF. The CDR3 region has the DNA TGTGCCAGCAGCCAAGCCACGCCGTACTATGGCTACACCTTC. This sequence joins TRBV16 and TRBJ1-2; D not resolved. The CDR3 spans 14 residues. The germline V gene encodes CDR1 KGHSY and CDR2 FQNENV. Trimming pared 2 bases from V and 3 bases from J, leaving 10 bases between.

Only one count was recorded for this clone. The V and J genes are TRBV4-1 and TRBJ2-7, with 9 nucleotides matching TRBD1. From germline, CDR1 is MGHRA and CDR2 YSYEKL. J gave up 4 bases and V 1 base, and 5 bases lay outside the gene matches. This CDR3 contains 15 residues. The CDR3 region is CASSQGGQGIYEQYF. The CDR3 nucleotides are TGCGCCAGCAGCCAAGGAGGACAGGGGATATACGAGCAGTACTTC.

The chain uses TRBV2 and TRBJ2-5; no definite D call. Per germline, CDR1 SNHLY and CDR2 FYNNEI. The CDR3 spans 15 residues. V shed 0 bases and J shed 4 bases, with 12 bases lying between them. The CDR3 region has the DNA TGTGCCAGCAGTGAAGCGGGGTTCCAATCAGAGACCCAGTACTTC. It specifies CASSEAGFQSETQYF.

This rearrangement joins TRBV7-8 to TRBJ2-1; tentatively, D is TRBD2 (5 bases). V shed 0 bases and J shed 8 bases, with 14 bases lying between them. Per germline, CDR1 SGHVS and CDR2 FQNEAQ. This CDR3 contains 15 residues. The chain's CDR3 is CASSLAIWPGDEQFF. Written as DNA, the CDR3 is TGTGCCAGCAGCTTAGCGATATGGCCCGGGGATGAGCAGTTCTTC.

The genes are TRBV6-5 and TRBJ2-1, with 10 bases identical to TRBD1. V was pared by 1 base and J by 9 bases, with 6 bases of the junction left unmatched. The CDR3 extends over 15 amino acids. Germline CDR1 MNHEY, CDR2 SVGAGI. This CDR3 reads CASSYFGTGESEQFF. CDR3 DNA sequence: TGTGCCAGCAGTTACTTCGGGACAGGGGAGAGTGAGCAGTTCTTC.

The genes are TRBV11-1 and TRBJ2-7; 11 bases align to TRBD1. The ends lost 5 bases at V and 8 bases at J; junction bases unmatched: 2. CDR1 and CDR2 (germline): SGHAT, FQDESV (reference sequence). The CDR3 is 12 residues long. CDR3 protein: CASSLDRGQQYF. The CDR3 DNA sequence: TGTGCCAGCAGCCTGGACAGGGGGCAGCAGTACTTC. Together with reference TRBV11-1 and TRBJ2-7, the CDR3 gives the full variable domain: EAEVAQSPRYKITEKSQAVAFWCDPISGHATLYWYRQILGQGPELLVQFQDESVVDDSQLPKDRFSAERLKGVDSTLKIQPAELGDSAMYLCASSLDRGQQYFGPGTRLTVT.

In nucleotides, the CDR3 is TGCGCCAGCAGTGAGACTGGCACAGATACGCAGTATTTT. Its translation is CASSETGTDTQYF. This chain uses TRBV10-2 with TRBJ2-3; D is ambiguous. The CDR3 is 13 residues long. Germline CDR1 WSHSY, CDR2 SAAADI. Deletions cut 2 bases from V and 1 base from J, with 4 bases between.

For this clone: This sample also contains other DNA sequences that code for the same CDR3. The chain combines TRBV5-1 with TRBJ1-1; D is perhaps TRBD1 (6 bases). V lost 4 bases, J lost 1 base, and 8 bases lay in between. Germline V gives CDR1 SGHRS, CDR2 YFSETQ. The CDR3 sequence is 13 residues long. The CDR3 sequence is CASSPTGNTEAFF. The CDR3 DNA is TGCGCCAGCAGCCCGACAGGGAACACTGAAGCTTTCTTT. Full variable domain (missing parts from reference TRBV5-1 and TRBJ1-1): KAGVTQTPRYLIKTRGQQVTLSCSPISGHRSVSWYQQTPGQGLQFLFEYFSETQRNKGNFPGRFSGRQFSNSRSEMNVSTLELGDSALYLCASSPTGNTEAFFGQGTRLTVV.

CDR3 in amino acids: CASSSQGVGNTIYF. DNA of the CDR3: TGTGCCAGCAGTTCACAGGGTGTAGGAAACACCATATATTTT. The chain employs TRBV5-6 and TRBJ1-3, with a weak D call TRBD1 (6 bases). CDR3 length equals 14 residues. Trimming removed 5 bases at V and 4 bases at J, with 13 bases between. Germline loops: CDR1 SGHDT, CDR2 YYEEEE.

As for this clone: This sample includes further DNA sequences coding for the same CDR3. The chain has TRBV6-5 and TRBJ1-5, with D tentatively TRBD1 (5 bases). V was cut by 6 bases and J by 3 bases, with 12 bases left in between. Germline V lookup: CDR1 MNHEY, CDR2 SVGAGI. The CDR3 sequence is 14 residues long. The CDR3 sequence: CASRPGTSNQPQHF. DNA of the CDR3: TGTGCCAGCAGACCCGGGACTTCCAATCAGCCCCAGCATTTT.

The CDR3 spells CASSSPGGGDEKLFF. Written as DNA, the CDR3 is TGTGCCAGCAGTTCCCCCGGGGGCGGAGATGAAAAACTGTTTTTT. The rearrangement links TRBV6-1 to TRBJ1-4; tentatively, D is TRBD1 (6 bases). Looked up from germline, CDR1 is MNHNS and CDR2 is SASEGT. The V and J ends lost 5 bases and 6 bases respectively, with 16 bases between them. The CDR3 has 15 residues.

V usage is TRBV6-5 and J usage is TRBJ2-7; TRBD1 might be the D (8 bases). Germline CDR1 and CDR2: MNHEY and SVGAGI. This CDR3 has 16 residues. Trimming removed 2 bases at V and 0 bases at J, with 14 bases between. The CDR3: CASSYTTGGASYEQYF. The DNA for the CDR3 is TGTGCCAGCAGTTACACCACAGGGGGGGCCTCCTACGAGCAGTACTTC.